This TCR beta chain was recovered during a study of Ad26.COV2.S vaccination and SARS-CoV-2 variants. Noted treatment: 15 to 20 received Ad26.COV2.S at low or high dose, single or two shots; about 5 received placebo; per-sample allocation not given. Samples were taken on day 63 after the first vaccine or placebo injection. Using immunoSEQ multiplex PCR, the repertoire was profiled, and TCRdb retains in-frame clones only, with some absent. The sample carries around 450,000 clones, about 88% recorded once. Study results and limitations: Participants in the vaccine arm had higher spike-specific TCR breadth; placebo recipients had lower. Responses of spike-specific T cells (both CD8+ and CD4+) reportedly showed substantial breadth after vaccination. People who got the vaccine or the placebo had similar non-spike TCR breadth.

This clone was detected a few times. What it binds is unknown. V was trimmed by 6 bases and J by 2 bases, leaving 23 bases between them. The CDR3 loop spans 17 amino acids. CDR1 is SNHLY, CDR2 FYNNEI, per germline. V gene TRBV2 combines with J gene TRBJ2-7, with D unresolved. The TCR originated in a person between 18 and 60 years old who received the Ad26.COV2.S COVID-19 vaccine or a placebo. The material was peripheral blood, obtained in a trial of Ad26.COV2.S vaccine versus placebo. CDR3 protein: CASSVERHGRRTYEQYF. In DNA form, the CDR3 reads TGTGCCAGCAGCGTAGAGCGCCATGGGCGCCGGACCTACGAGCAGTACTTC.